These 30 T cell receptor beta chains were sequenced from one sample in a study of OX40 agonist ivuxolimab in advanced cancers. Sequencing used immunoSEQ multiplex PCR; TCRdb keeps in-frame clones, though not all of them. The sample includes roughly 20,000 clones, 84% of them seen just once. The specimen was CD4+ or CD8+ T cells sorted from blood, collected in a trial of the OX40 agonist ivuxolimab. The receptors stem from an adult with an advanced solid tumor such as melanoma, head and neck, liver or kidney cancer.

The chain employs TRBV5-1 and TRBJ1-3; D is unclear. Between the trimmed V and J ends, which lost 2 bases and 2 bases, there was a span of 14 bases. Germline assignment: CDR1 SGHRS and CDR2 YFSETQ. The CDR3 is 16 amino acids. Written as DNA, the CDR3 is TGCGCCAGCAGCTTAGGGAGGAACCTCCCTGGAAACACCATATATTTT. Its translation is CASSLGRNLPGNTIYF.

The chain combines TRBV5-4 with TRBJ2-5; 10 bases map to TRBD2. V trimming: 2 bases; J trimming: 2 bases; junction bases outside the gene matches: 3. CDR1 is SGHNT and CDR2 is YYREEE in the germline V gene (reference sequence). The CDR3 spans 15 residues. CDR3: CASSFPSGGQETQYF. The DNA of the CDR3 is TGTGCCAGCAGCTTCCCTAGCGGGGGACAAGAGACCCAGTACTTC.

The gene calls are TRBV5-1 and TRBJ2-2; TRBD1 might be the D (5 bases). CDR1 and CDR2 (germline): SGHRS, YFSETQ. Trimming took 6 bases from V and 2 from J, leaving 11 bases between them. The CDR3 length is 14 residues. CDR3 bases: TGCGCCAGCAATGGGGCTGGTAACACCGGGGAGCTGTTTTTT. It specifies CASNGAGNTGELFF.

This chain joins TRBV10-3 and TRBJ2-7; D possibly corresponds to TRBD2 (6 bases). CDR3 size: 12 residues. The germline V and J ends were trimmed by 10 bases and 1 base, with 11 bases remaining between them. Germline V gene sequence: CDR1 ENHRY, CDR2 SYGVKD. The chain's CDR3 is CATQAGSYEQYF. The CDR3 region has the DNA TGTGCCACCCAGGCGGGGTCCTACGAGCAGTACTTC.

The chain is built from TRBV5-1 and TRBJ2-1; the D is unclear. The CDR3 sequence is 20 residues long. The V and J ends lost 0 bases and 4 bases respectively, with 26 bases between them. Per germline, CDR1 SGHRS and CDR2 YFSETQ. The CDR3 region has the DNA TGCGCCAGCAGCTTGGGGAGTCTAGGGCAGAACGTTGGTCGATACAATGAGCAGTTCTTC. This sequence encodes CASSLGSLGQNVGRYNEQFF.

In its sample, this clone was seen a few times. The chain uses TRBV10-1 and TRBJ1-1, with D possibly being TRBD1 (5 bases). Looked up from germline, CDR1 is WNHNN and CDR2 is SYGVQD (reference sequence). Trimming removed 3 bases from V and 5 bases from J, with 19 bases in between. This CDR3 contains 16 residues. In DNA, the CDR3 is TGCGCCAGCAGTGACCAGATAGGGGCTCAAGCTACTGAAGCTTTCTTT. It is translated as CASSDQIGAQATEAFF.

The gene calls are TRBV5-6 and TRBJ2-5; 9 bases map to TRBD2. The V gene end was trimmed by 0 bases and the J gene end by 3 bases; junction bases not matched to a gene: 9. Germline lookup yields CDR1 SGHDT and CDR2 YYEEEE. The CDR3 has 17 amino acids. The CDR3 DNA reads TGTGCCAGCAGCTTGGCTCGAGCGACTAGCGGTAAAGAGACCCAGTACTTC. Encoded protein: CASSLARATSGKETQYF. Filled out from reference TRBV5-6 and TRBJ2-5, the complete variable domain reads DAGVTQSPTHLIKTRGQQVTLRCSPKSGHDTVSWYQQALGQGPQFIFQYYEEEERQRGNFPDRFSGHQFPNYSSELNVNALLLGDSALYLCASSLARATSGKETQYFGPGTRLLVL.

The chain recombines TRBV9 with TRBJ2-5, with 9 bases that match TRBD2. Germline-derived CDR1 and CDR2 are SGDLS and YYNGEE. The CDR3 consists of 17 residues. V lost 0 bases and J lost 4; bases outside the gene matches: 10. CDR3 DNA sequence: TGTGCCAGCAGCGTAGGCAATAGCGGGAGAATCAGAGAGACCCAGTACTTC. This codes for CASSVGNSGRIRETQYF.

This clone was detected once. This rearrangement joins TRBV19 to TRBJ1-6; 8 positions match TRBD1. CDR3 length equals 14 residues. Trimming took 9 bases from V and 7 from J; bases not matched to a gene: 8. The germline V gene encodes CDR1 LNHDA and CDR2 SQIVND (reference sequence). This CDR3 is CASRYTGGNSPLHF. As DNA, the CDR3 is TGTGCCAGCCGGTATACAGGGGGAAATTCACCCCTCCACTTT.

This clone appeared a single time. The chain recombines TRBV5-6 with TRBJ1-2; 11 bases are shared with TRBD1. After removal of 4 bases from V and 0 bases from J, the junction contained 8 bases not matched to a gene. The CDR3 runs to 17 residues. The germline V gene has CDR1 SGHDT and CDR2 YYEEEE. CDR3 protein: CASSKGTGGRTNYGYTF. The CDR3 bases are TGTGCCAGCAGCAAAGGGACAGGGGGAAGGACTAACTATGGCTACACCTTC.

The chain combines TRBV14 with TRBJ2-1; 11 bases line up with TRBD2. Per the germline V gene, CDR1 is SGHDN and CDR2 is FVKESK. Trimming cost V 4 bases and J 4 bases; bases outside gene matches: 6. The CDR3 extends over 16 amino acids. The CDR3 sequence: CASSRTSGGSYNEQFF. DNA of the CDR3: TGTGCCAGCAGCCGCACTAGCGGGGGCTCATACAATGAGCAGTTCTTC. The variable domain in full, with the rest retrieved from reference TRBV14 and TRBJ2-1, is EAGVTQFPSHSVIEKGQTVTLRCDPISGHDNLYWYRRVMGKEIKFLLHFVKESKQDESGMPNNRFLAERTGGTYSTLKVQPAELEDSGVYFCASSRTSGGSYNEQFFGPGTRLTVL.

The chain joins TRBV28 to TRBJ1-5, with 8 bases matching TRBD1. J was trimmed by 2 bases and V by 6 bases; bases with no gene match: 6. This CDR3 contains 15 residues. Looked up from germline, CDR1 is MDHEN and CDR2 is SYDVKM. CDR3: CASRKTGAGNQPQHF. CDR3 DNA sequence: TGTGCCAGCAGGAAGACAGGGGCTGGCAATCAGCCCCAGCATTTT.

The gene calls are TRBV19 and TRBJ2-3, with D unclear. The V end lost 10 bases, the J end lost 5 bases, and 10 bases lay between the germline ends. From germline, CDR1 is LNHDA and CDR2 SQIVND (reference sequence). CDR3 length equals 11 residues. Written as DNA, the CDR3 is TGTGCCACCATCAGTGGAGATACGCAGTATTTT. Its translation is CATISGDTQYF.

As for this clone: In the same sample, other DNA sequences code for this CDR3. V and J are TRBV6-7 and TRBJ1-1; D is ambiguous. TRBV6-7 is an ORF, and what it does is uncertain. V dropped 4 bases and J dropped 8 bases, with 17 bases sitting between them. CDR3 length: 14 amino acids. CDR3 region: CASSLILFRREAFF. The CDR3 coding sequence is TGTGCCAGCAGTTTGATTTTATTTCGGCGGGAAGCTTTCTTT.

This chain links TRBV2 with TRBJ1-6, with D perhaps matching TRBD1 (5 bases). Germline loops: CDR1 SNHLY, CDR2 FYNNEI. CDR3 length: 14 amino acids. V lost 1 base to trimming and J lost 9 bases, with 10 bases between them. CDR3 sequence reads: CASSEGGKISPLHF. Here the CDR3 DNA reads TGTGCCAGCAGTGAAGGGGGGAAGATTTCACCCCTCCACTTT.

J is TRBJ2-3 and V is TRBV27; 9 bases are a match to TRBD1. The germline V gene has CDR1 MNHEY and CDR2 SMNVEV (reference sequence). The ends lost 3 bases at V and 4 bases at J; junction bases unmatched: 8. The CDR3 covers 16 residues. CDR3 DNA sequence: TGTGCCAGCAGTTTCCCCGGGACAGGGAATTCAGATACGCAGTATTTT. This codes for CASSFPGTGNSDTQYF.

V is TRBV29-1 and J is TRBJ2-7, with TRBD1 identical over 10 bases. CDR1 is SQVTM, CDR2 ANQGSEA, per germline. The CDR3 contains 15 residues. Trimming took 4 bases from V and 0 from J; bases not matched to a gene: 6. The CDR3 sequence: CSVVLGQGNSYEQYF. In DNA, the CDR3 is TGCAGCGTTGTGTTGGGACAGGGGAACTCCTACGAGCAGTACTTC.

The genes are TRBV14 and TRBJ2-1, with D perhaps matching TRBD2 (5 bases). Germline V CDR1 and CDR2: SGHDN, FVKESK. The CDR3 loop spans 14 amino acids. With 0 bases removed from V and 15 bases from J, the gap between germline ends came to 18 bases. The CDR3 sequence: CASSQDIEVGARFF. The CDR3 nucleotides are TGTGCCAGCAGCCAAGATATTGAGGTGGGAGCAAGGTTCTTC.

The CDR3 sequence: CSVEATPKETQYF. Written as DNA, the CDR3 is TGCAGCGTTGAAGCTACACCTAAAGAGACCCAGTACTTC. The chain couples TRBV29-1 to TRBJ2-5, with D hard to call. V was pared by 1 base and J by 3 bases, with 9 bases between. This CDR3 has 13 residues. Per germline, CDR1 SQVTM and CDR2 ANQGSEA.

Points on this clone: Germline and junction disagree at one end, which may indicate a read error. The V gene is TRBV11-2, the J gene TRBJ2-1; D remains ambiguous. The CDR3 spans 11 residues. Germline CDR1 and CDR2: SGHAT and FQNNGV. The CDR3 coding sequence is TGTGCCAGCAGCTTAGACAGAGCTCCTCTCTTC. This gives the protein CASSLDRAPLF. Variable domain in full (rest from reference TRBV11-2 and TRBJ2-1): EAGVAQSPRYKIIEKRQSVAFWCNPISGHATLYWYQQILGQGPKLLIQFQNNGVVDDSQLPKDRFSAERLKGVDSTLKIQPAKLEDSAVYLCASSLDRAPLFGPGTRLTVL.

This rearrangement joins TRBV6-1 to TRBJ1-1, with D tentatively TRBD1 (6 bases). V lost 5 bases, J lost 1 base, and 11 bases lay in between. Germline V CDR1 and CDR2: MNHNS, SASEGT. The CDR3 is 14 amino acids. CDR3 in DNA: TGTGCCAGCAGTTCGACAGGAGAGAACACTGAAGCTTTCTTT. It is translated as CASSSTGENTEAFF.

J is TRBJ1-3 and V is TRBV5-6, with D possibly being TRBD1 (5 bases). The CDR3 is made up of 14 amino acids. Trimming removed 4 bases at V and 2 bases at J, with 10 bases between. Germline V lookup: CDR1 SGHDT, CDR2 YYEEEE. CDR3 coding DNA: TGTGCCAGCAGCCCTGGAGGGGCTGGAAACACCATATATTTT. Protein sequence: CASSPGGAGNTIYF. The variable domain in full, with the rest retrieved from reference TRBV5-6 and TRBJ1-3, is DAGVTQSPTHLIKTRGQQVTLRCSPKSGHDTVSWYQQALGQGPQFIFQYYEEEERQRGNFPDRFSGHQFPNYSSELNVNALLLGDSALYLCASSPGGAGNTIYFGEGSWLTVV.

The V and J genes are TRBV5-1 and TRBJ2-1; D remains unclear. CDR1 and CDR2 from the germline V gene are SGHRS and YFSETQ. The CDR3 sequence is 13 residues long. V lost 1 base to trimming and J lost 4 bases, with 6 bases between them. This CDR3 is CASSLTSYNEQFF. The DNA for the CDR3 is TGCGCCAGCAGCTTGACCTCGTACAATGAGCAGTTCTTC.

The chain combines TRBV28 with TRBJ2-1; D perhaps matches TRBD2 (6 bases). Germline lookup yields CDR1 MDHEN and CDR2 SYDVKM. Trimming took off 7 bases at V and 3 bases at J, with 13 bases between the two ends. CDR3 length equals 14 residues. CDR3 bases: TGTGCCAGCACAGTACTAGCTGGCTACAATGAGCAGTTCTTC. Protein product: CASTVLAGYNEQFF.

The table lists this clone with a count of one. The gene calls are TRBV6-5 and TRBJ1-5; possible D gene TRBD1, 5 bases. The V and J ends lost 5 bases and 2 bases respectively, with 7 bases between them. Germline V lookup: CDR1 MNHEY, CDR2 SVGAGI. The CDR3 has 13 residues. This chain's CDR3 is CASSPGGNQPQHF. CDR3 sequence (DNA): TGTGCCAGCAGTCCGGGGGGCAATCAGCCCCAGCATTTT.

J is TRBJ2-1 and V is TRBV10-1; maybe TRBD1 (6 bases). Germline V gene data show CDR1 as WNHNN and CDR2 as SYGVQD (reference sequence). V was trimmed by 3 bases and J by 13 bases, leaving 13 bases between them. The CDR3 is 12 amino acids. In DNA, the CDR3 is TGCGCCAGCAGTGATCCAGGGGCGCCCCAGTTCTTC. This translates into CASSDPGAPQFF.

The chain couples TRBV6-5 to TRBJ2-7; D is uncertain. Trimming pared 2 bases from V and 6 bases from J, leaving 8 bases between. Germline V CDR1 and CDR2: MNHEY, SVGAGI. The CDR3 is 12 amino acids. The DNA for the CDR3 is TGTGCCAGCAGTTACCCGCCCGGCGAGCAGTACTTC. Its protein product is CASSYPPGEQYF.

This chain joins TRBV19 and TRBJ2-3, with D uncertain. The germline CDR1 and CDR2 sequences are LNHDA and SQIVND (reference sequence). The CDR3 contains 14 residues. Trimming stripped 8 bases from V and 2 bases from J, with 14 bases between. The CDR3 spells CASLGLGDTDTQYF. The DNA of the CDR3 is TGTGCCAGTCTTGGGTTGGGCGACACAGATACGCAGTATTTT.

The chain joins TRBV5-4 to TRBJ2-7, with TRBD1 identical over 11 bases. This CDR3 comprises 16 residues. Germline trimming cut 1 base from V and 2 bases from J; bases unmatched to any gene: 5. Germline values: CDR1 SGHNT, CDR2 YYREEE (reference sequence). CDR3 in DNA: TGTGCCAGCAGCTTGCCCGGGACAGGGGGTACCTACGAGCAGTACTTC. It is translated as CASSLPGTGGTYEQYF.

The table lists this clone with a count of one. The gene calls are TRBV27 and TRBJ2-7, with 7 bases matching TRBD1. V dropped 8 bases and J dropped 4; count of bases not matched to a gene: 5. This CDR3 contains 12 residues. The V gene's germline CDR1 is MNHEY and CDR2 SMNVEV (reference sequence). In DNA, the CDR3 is TGTGCCAGCTCGGGACAGCTGTACGAGCAGTACTTC. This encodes CASSGQLYEQYF.